These T cell receptor beta chains were read from a single sample in a study of cytotoxic CD8 clonotypes in ibrutinib-treated CLL. Profiled with immunoSEQ multiplex PCR; TCRdb holds only in-frame clones, not every one. The top ten clones hold about 4.9% of a sample with roughly 150,000 clones, roughly 80% of them seen once. The input for sequencing was PBMCs, taken after 24 months of ibrutinib treatment. These receptor sequences come from a human donor with chronic lymphocytic leukemia. The CDR3 runs from the conserved cysteine through the conserved F or W. The D gene is left open where the match is weak. The size of a clone is reported for some rows only, either as once, few or many, or as a class for expanded clones.

TRBJ1-1	once	TRBV15	.	TGTGCCACCAGCAGAGATCGTCAGGGGAACACTGAAGCTTTCTTT	CATSRDRQGNTEAFF
TRBJ1-2	.	TRBV5-1	.	TGCGCCAGCAGCTTGCTAGTTGACTATGGCTACACCTTC	CASSLLVDYGYTF
TRBJ1-5	few	TRBV2	.	TGTGCCAGCAGTGAGAATTATAGCAATCAGCCCCAGCATTTT	CASSENYSNQPQHF
TRBJ2-7	.	TRBV6-6	.	TGTGCCAGCAGTTCAAGGCAGGGAGGTGAGCAGTACTTC	CASSSRQGGEQYF
TRBJ2-5	.	TRBV7-6	TRBD1	TGTGCCAGCAGGGACGGACAGGGCATGATGTACCAAGAGACCCAGTACTTC	CASRDGQGMMYQETQYF
TRBJ2-1	.	TRBV2	TRBD1	TGTGCCAGCAGTGATGACAGGGGCCTCAATGAGCAGTTCTTC	CASSDDRGLNEQFF
TRBJ1-5	.	TRBV7-8	.	TGTGCCAGCAGCTTACAAAGGAGTCAGCCCCAGCATTTT	CASSLQRSQPQHF
TRBJ2-2	.	TRBV7-9	.	TGTGCCAGCAGCTTAGCCCCGGGCCAGAAGTCCGGGGAGCTGTTTTTT	CASSLAPGQKSGELFF
TRBJ2-1	few	TRBV4-3	TRBD2	TGCGCCAGCAGCCAAGACGGGACTAGACATGAGCAGTTCTTC	CASSQDGTRHEQFF
TRBJ1-2	once	TRBV5-4	.	TGTGCCAGCAGCTCCCCCGCGGGGGCGCGGTCTGGCTACACCTTC	CASSSPAGARSGYTF
TRBJ2-2	.	TRBV15	.	TGTGCCACCAGCAGAGAAGGGAATGACGGGGAGCTGTTTTTT	CATSREGNDGELFF
TRBJ2-1	.	TRBV19	TRBD1	TGTGCCAGCCGGGACAGAGACAATGAGCAGTTCTTC	CASRDRDNEQFF
TRBJ2-5	.	TRBV18	TRBD1	TGTGCCAGCTCACCACCCTCGGGCACAGGGGGCCGGCAAGAGACCCAGTACTTC	CASSPPSGTGGRQETQYF
TRBJ2-7	once	TRBV5-5	.	TGTGCCAGCAGCTTGGGGTCAGGTTATACCTACGAGCAGTACTTC	CASSLGSGYTYEQYF
TRBJ2-3	.	TRBV30	TRBD2	TGTGCCTCGAACAGACTAGCGGGAGCAGATACGCAGTATTTT	CASNRLAGADTQYF
TRBJ2-7	many	TRBV7-3	.	TGTGCCAGCAGCTTAACGGGGTTAGGTGCTTACGAGCAGTACTTC	CASSLTGLGAYEQYF
TRBJ1-2	.	TRBV19	.	TGTGCCAGTAGTCAATCGGTGGCAGCTAACTATGGCTACACCTTC	CASSQSVAANYGYTF
TRBJ2-5	.	TRBV18	.	TGTGCCAGCTCATCAGGGGGGGGCGAAGAGACCCAGTACTTC	CASSSGGGEETQYF
TRBJ2-1	.	TRBV4-2	.	TGTGCCAGCAGTCGGGTTGCGGGATCAGGCTACAATGAGCAGTTCTTC	CASSRVAGSGYNEQFF
TRBJ2-6	.	TRBV9	.	TGTGCCAGCAGCGTAGTTGGGGCCAACGTCCTGACTTTC	CASSVVGANVLTF
TRBJ2-3	.	TRBV5-1	.	TGCGCCAGCAGCTTGCAGGGAATAGATACGCAGTATTTT	CASSLQGIDTQYF
TRBJ1-2	.	TRBV6-6	TRBD1	TGTGCCAGCAGTCGGTGGGACAGTACAAACTATGGCTACACCTTC	CASSRWDSTNYGYTF
TRBJ1-2	.	TRBV7-2	.	TGTGCCAGCAGCTCAACAGGGAAGGATGGCTACACCTTC	CASSSTGKDGYTF
TRBJ1-2	.	TRBV5-6	.	TGTGCCAGCAGCTTTTACGGGGATGGCTACACCTTC	CASSFYGDGYTF
TRBJ1-6	once	TRBV11-2	.	TGTGCCAGCAGCTTAAGCCGCACAGGAGGGTCCTCACCCCTCCACTTT	CASSLSRTGGSSPLHF
TRBJ2-5	.	TRBV5-1	TRBD2	TGCGCCAGCAGCCCCGGGACTAGCTGGGAGACCCAGTACTTC	CASSPGTSWETQYF
TRBJ1-4	.	TRBV29-1	.	TGCAGCGTGGGTGGAAGGGGACGTGAAAAACTGTTTTTT	CSVGGRGREKLFF
TRBJ2-7	.	TRBV30	TRBD1	TGTGCCTGGAGGAAGTGGGGCACAGGGGGCTACGAGCAGTACTTC	CAWRKWGTGGYEQYF
TRBJ2-3	.	TRBV30	TRBD2	TGTGCCTGGCGGGAGGAGGGAACCTTGGCAGGTACGCAGTATTTT	CAWREEGTLAGTQYF
TRBJ1-4	.	TRBV19	.	TGTGCCAGTAGTATCTGGATAGGGTCTAATGAAAAACTGTTTTTT	CASSIWIGSNEKLFF
TRBJ2-3	once	TRBV5-6	.	TGTGCCAGCAGCTGGGAGACAGGGAGGCCAGATACGCAGTATTTT	CASSWETGRPDTQYF
TRBJ1-1	.	TRBV5-1	.	TGCGCCAGCAGCTTGGTGGGGGCAGTTGAAGCTTTCTTT	CASSLVGAVEAFF
TRBJ2-7	.	TRBV5-6	.	TGTGCCAGCAGGGGGAGGACTGGGATCTTCTACGAGCAGTACTTC	CASRGRTGIFYEQYF
TRBJ1-2	.	TRBV6-1	.	TGTGCCGGAAGACAGGCGAACTATGGCTACACCTTC	CAGRQANYGYTF